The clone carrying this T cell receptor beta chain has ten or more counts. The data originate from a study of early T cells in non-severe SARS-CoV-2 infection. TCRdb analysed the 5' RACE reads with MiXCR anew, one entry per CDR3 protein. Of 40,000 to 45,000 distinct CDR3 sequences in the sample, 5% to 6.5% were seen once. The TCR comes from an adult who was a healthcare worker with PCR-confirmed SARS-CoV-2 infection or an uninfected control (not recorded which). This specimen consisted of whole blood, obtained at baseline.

CDR3: CASSLDRELFF. DNA for the CDR3: TGTGCCAGCAGCTTAGATCGGGAGCTGTTTTTT. The rearrangement links TRBV7-2 to TRBJ2-2; D uncertain. The CDR3 covers 11 residues. The germline V gene has CDR1 SGHTA and CDR2 FQGNSA. Trimming took 1 base from V and 9 from J, leaving 3 bases between them.